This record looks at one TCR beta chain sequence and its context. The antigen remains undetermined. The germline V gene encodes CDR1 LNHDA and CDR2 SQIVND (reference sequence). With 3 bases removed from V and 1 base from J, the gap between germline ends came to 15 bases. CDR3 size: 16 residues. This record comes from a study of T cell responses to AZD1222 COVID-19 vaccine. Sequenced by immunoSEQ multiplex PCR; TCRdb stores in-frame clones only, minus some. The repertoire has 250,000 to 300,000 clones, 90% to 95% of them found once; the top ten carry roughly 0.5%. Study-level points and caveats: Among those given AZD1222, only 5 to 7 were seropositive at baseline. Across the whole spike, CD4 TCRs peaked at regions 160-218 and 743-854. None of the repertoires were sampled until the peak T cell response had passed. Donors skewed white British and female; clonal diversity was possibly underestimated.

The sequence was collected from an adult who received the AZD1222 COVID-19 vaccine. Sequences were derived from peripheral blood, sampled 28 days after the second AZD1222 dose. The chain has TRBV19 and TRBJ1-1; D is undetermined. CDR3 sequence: CASSIWAGDANTEAFF. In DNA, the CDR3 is TGTGCCAGTAGTATTTGGGCAGGCGACGCGAACACTGAAGCTTTCTTT.